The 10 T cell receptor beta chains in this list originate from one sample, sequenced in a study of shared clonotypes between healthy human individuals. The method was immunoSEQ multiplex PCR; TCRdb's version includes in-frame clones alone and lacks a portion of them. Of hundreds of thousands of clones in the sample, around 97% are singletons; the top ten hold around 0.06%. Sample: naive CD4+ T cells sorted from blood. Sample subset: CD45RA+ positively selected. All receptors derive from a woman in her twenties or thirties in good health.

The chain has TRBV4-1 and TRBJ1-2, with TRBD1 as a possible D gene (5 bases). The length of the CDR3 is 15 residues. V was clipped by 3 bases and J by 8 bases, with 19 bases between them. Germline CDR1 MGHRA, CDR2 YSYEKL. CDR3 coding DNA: TGCGCCAGCAGCCAGGGGGAGTCGGTTCGGTCGGGCTACACCTTC. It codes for CASSQGESVRSGYTF.

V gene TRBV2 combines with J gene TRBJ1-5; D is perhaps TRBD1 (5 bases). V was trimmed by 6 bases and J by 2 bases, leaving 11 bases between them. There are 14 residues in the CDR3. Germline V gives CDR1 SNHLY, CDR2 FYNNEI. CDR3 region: CASSQGSGNQPQHF. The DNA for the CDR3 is TGTGCCAGCAGCCAGGGATCGGGCAATCAGCCCCAGCATTTT.

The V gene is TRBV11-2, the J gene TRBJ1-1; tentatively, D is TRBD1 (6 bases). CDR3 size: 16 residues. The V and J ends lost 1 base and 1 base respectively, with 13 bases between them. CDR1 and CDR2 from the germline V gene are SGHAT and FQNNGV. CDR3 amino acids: CASSLVQGGKNTEAFF. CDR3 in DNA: TGTGCCAGCAGCTTAGTACAGGGAGGAAAGAACACTGAAGCTTTCTTT.

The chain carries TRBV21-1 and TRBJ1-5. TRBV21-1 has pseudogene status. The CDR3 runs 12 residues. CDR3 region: CASSPANQPQHF. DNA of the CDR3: TGTGCCAGCAGCCCCGCCAATCAGCCCCAGCATTTT.

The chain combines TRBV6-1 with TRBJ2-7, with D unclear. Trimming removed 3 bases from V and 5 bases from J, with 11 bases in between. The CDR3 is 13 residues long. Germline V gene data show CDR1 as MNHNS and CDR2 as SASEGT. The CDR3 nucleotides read TGTGCCAGCAGTGACCTGGGTTTCGACGAGCAGTACTTC. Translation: CASSDLGFDEQYF.

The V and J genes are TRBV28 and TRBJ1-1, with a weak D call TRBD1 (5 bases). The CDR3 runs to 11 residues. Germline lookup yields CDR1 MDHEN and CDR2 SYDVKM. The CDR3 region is CAHGGNTEAFF. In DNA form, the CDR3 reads TGTGCTCATGGGGGGAACACTGAAGCTTTCTTT. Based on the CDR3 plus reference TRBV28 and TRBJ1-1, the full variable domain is DVKVTQSSRYLVKRTGEKVFLECVQDMDHENMFWYRQDPGLGLRLIYFSYDVKMKEKGDIPEGYSVSREKKERFSLILESASTNQTSMYLCAHGGNTEAFFGQGTRLTVV.

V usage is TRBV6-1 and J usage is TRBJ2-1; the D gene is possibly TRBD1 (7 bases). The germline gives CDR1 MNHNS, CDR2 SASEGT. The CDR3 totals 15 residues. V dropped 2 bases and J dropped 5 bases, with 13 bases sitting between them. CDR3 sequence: CASSELTGRNNEQFF. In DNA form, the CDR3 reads TGTGCCAGCAGTGAATTGACAGGGAGGAACAATGAGCAGTTCTTC.

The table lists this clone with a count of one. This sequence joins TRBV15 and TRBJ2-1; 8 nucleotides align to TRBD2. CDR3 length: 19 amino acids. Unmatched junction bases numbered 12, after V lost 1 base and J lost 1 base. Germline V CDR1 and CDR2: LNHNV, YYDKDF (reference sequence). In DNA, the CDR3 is TGTGCCACCAGCAGAGTTACCAAGTATATAGCGGGGTCCTACAATGAGCAGTTCTTC. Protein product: CATSRVTKYIAGSYNEQFF.

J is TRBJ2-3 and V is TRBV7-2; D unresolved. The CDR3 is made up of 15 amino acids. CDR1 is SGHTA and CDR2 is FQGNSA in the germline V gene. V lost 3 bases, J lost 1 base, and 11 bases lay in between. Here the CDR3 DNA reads TGTGCCAGCAGCTTTAGACGGGCCCGCACAGATACGCAGTATTTT. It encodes CASSFRRARTDTQYF.

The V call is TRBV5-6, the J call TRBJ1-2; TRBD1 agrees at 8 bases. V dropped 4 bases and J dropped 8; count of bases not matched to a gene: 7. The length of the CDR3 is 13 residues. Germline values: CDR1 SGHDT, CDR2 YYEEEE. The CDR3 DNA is TGTGCCAGCAGCCCCCAGGGGGCTGACGGCTACACCTTC. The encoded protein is CASSPQGADGYTF.